These T cell receptor beta chains were read from a single sample in a study of cytomegalovirus exposure and HLA in healthy donors. TCRdb's copy holds only in-frame clones and misses some; the assay was immunoSEQ multiplex PCR. Of some 170,000 clones detected, over 65% appear once; the ten largest clones hold 3.7%. The sequenced sample consisted of PBMCs. The receptors stem from a woman aged 55-75 years in good health and CMV-seropositive. Both conserved end residues are part of each CDR3. The order of the fields is J gene, V gene, D gene, clone size, CDR3 protein, CDR3 DNA. The D gene is left open where the match is weak. Size values are once, few and many counts, or a class for expanded clones, and some rows have none.

TRBJ2-2,TRBV5-4,.,.,CASTNWLTQRSNTGELFF,TGTGCCAGCACCAATTGGCTCACTCAGCGATCGAACACCGGGGAGCTGTTTTTT
TRBJ2-1,TRBV2,TRBD2,.,CASRSSGVYNEQFF,TGTGCCAGCAGGTCTAGCGGGGTTTACAATGAGCAGTTCTTC
TRBJ1-4,TRBV28,TRBD1,.,CASSFPTGGGEKLFF,TGTGCCAGCAGTTTTCCCACAGGGGGGGGAGAAAAACTGTTTTTT
TRBJ2-1,TRBV18,TRBD2,.,CASSNRGLYNEQFF,TGTGCCAGCTCAAACCGGGGACTATACAATGAGCAGTTCTTC
TRBJ2-7,TRBV6-1,TRBD2,.,CASSTLAGGIYEQYF,TGTGCCAGCAGTACTTTAGCGGGGGGGATCTACGAGCAGTACTTC
TRBJ2-7,TRBV2,.,.,CASSPYRAYEQYF,TGTGCCAGCAGCCCTTACCGCGCCTACGAGCAGTACTTC
TRBJ1-2,TRBV28,.,.,CASKPGLTYGYTF,TGTGCCAGTAAACCGGGACTCACCTATGGCTACACCTTC
TRBJ2-2,TRBV5-1,TRBD2,.,CASSTSGTSVIGELFF,TGCGCCAGCAGCACCTCCGGGACTAGCGTGATCGGGGAGCTGTTTTTT
TRBJ2-7,TRBV5-8,TRBD2,.,CASSALRGGGGYEQYF,TGTGCCAGCAGCGCCCTTCGGGGGGGCGGTGGCTACGAGCAGTACTTC
TRBJ2-2,TRBV28,.,.,CASSFGGRGTGELFF,TGTGCCAGCAGTTTCGGTGGGAGAGGGACCGGGGAGCTGTTTTTT
TRBJ2-4,TRBV27,TRBD2,once,CASSLGTSADIQYF,TGTGCCAGCAGTTTGGGGACTAGCGCGGACATTCAGTACTTC
TRBJ2-1,TRBV11-2,TRBD1,few,CASTRDRSYNEQFF,TGTGCCAGCACCAGGGACAGGAGCTACAATGAGCAGTTCTTC
TRBJ2-7,TRBV30,TRBD1,few,CAWMDRASSSEQYF,TGTGCCTGGATGGACAGGGCCAGTTCTAGCGAGCAGTACTTC
TRBJ1-2,TRBV30,TRBD1,.,CACDRGFYGYTF,TGTGCCTGCGACAGGGGTTTCTATGGCTACACCTTC
TRBJ1-2,TRBV10-1,TRBD1,.,CASRDREYRRDGYTF,TGCGCCAGCAGGGACAGGGAGTATCGGAGAGATGGCTACACCTTC
TRBJ1-2,TRBV2,.,.,CASRDGQKYGYTF,TGTGCCAGCAGGGACGGACAGAAGTATGGCTACACCTTC
TRBJ2-7,TRBV18,.,.,CASSPGGENEQYF,TGTGCCAGCTCACCAGGTGGGGAGAACGAGCAGTACTTC
TRBJ2-5,TRBV29-1,TRBD2,.,CSVAIAGGQETQYF,TGCAGCGTTGCTATAGCGGGAGGGCAAGAGACCCAGTACTTC
TRBJ2-1,TRBV4-2,.,.,CASSQFAQGSNEQFF,TGTGCCAGCAGCCAATTCGCACAGGGTTCCAATGAGCAGTTCTTC
TRBJ2-3,TRBV9,.,.,CASSSRSSTDTQYF,TGTGCCAGCAGCTCGCGGAGTAGCACAGATACGCAGTATTTT
TRBJ1-1,TRBV5-1,.,few,CASSRLGGEAFF,TGCGCCAGCAGCAGGCTCGGGGGTGAAGCTTTCTTT
TRBJ2-7,TRBV27,.,.,CASRKSGTYEQYF,TGTGCCAGCAGAAAGAGCGGTACATACGAGCAGTACTTC
TRBJ2-1,TRBV6-1,.,.,CASSRVLGNEQFF,TGTGCCAGCAGCCGGGTACTCGGTAATGAGCAGTTCTTC
TRBJ1-4,TRBV4-1,.,.,CASAGTGGPPTNEKLFF,TGCGCCAGCGCAGGGACGGGAGGACCTCCAACTAATGAAAAACTGTTTTTT
TRBJ1-1,TRBV7-9,TRBD1,.,CASSPTDREEAFF,TGTGCCAGCAGCCCAACTGACAGGGAAGAAGCTTTCTTT
TRBJ2-1,TRBV5-1,.,.,CASGRTEYNEQFF,TGCGCCAGCGGGAGGACCGAGTACAATGAGCAGTTCTTC
TRBJ2-1,TRBV6-4,.,.,CASSDSLGGPTGEQFF,TGTGCCAGCAGTGACTCTTTGGGGGGGCCTACCGGTGAGCAGTTCTTC
TRBJ1-6,TRBV5-1,TRBD1,.,CASSLIQGSSYNSPLHF,TGCGCCAGCAGCTTAATACAGGGGAGCTCCTATAATTCACCCCTCCACTTT
TRBJ2-7,TRBV7-3,TRBD1,.,CASSPDRSYQQYF,TGTGCCAGCAGCCCGGACAGGTCCTACCAGCAGTACTTC
TRBJ2-1,TRBV5-1,TRBD2,.,CASSLGLAVGSYNEQFF,TGCGCCAGCAGCTTGGGGCTAGCGGTGGGGTCCTACAATGAGCAGTTCTTC
TRBJ2-7,TRBV19,.,.,CASSTGRGYEQYF,TGTGCCAGTAGTACCGGCAGGGGTTACGAGCAGTACTTC
TRBJ1-1,TRBV19,TRBD1,.,CASSMVGTGVTEAFF,TGTGCCAGTAGTATGGTCGGGACAGGGGTCACTGAAGCTTTCTTT
TRBJ2-2,TRBV28,TRBD1,.,CASSRDRANTGELFF,TGTGCCAGCAGCAGAGACAGGGCTAACACCGGGGAGCTGTTTTTT
TRBJ2-1,TRBV28,TRBD1,.,CASSQQGIYYNEQFF,TGTGCCAGCAGTCAACAGGGGATCTACTACAATGAGCAGTTCTTC
TRBJ1-4,TRBV18,.,.,CASSPNRETFEKLFF,TGTGCCAGCTCCCCTAACAGGGAGACGTTCGAAAAACTGTTTTTT
TRBJ1-1,TRBV7-3,.,.,CASSSRGGSDTEAFF,TGTGCCAGCAGCTCAAGGGGGGGGTCGGACACTGAAGCTTTCTTT